These T cell receptor beta chains were read from a single sample in a study of molecular identifiers for immune sequencing clone quantification. TCRdb ran MiXCR on the PCR reads and lists one entry per CDR3 protein. This table holds under 600,000 distinct CDR3 sequences, about 25% found once. Sequencing was performed on naive CD8+ T cells from blood, with Jurkat cell RNA spiked in. These receptors were taken from a human donor in good health. Some libraries in this study had Jurkat cell RNA spiked in. Both conserved end residues are part of each CDR3. A D gene is named only where the DNA matches it firmly. Only some rows state a clone size, as once, few, many or a class for expanded clones.

D gene	J gene	clone size	V gene	CDR3 DNA	CDR3 protein
NA	TRBJ2-5	many	TRBV4-1	TGCGCCAGCAGCCAAGACATACTGGGCCCGGCCGGCCAAGAGACCCAGTACTTC	CASSQDILGPAGQETQYF
NA	TRBJ1-4	few	TRBV4-1	TGCGCCAGCAGCCAAGACAGGGGAGATAGTGAAAAACTGTTTTTT	CASSQDRGDSEKLFF
NA	TRBJ1-1	once	TRBV5-6	TGTGCCAGCAGCTTGGCAGTGGCTGTGAACACTGAAGCTCTCTTT	CASSLAVAVNTEALF
NA	TRBJ2-6	few	TRBV7-9	TGTGCCAGCAGCTTAGTGCCAGGCAGCCTCTCTGGGGCCAACGTCCTGACTTTC	CASSLVPGSLSGANVLTF
NA	TRBJ2-1	NA	TRBV30	TGTGCCTGGAGTGTCGGACATGTGCAGTCCTTC	CAWSVGHVQSF
NA	TRBJ1-1	many	TRBV30	TGTGCCTGGAGTGTAATGGGGGGGTACACTGAAGCTTTCTTT	CAWSVMGGYTEAFF
NA	TRBJ1-1	many	TRBV6-5	TGTGCCAGCAGTTACTCGAAGGGGATGGGCACTGAAGCTTTCTTT	CASSYSKGMGTEAFF
TRBD1	TRBJ2-7	few	TRBV5-1	TGCGCCAGCAGCTTACAGCATTTCGGACAGGGGGACGACGAGCAGTACTTC	CASSLQHFGQGDDEQYF
TRBD2	TRBJ2-5	once	TRBV7-9	TGTGCCAGCAGCCCGAGAAAGGGACTAGCGGGAGACCAGTACTTC	CASSPRKGLAGDQYF
TRBD1	TRBJ2-7	few	TRBV7-9	TGTGCCAGCAGCTCCCGAGCTGGGACAGTCGATTCCTACGAGCAGTACTTC	CASSSRAGTVDSYEQYF